Listed below are T cell receptor beta chains from one sample, sequenced in a study of T cells in Graves' hyperthyroidism and ophthalmopathy. TCRdb reprocessed the multiplex PCR reads with MiXCR, giving one entry per CDR3 protein. Of fewer than 900,000 distinct CDR3 sequences listed, over 15% are singletons. Sequencing was carried out using blood. The receptors originated from a woman in her forties or fifties with Graves' hyperthyroidism that later progressed to Graves' ophthalmopathy. Each CDR3 is given with its conserved first and last residue. A D gene is named only where the DNA matches it firmly. Expanded clones get a size class; other rows say once, few or many, or leave the size out.

abundance: many; v_gene: TRBV2; d_gene: TRBD1; j_gene: TRBJ2-1; CDR3nt: TGTGCCAGCAGTGAAGCGCAGGGGGTCGCCTACAATGAGCAGTTCTTC; CDR3aa: CASSEAQGVAYNEQFF
abundance: many; v_gene: TRBV12-3/TRBV12-4; d_gene: TRBD2; j_gene: TRBJ2-1; CDR3nt: TGTGCCAGCAGTTTGCCTAGCGGGGGTACAAGCTCCTACAATGAGCAGTTCTTC; CDR3aa: CASSLPSGGTSSYNEQFF
abundance: many; v_gene: TRBV7-9; d_gene: -; j_gene: TRBJ2-2; CDR3nt: TGTGCCAGCAGCTTAGTGACTACCGGGGAGCTGTTTTTT; CDR3aa: CASSLVTTGELFF
abundance: -; v_gene: TRBV30; d_gene: -; j_gene: TRBJ1-1; CDR3nt: TGTGCCTGGAGAGGGGATGACACTGAAGCTTTCTTT; CDR3aa: CAWRGDDTEAFF
abundance: many; v_gene: TRBV15; d_gene: -; j_gene: TRBJ2-3; CDR3nt: TGTGCCACCAGCAGAGATTTGCAGGGTTCGTATACGCAGTATTTT; CDR3aa: CATSRDLQGSYTQYF
abundance: many; v_gene: TRBV2; d_gene: -; j_gene: TRBJ2-5; CDR3nt: TGTGCCAGCAGCCCCCAAGGGGAAGAGACCCAGTACTTC; CDR3aa: CASSPQGEETQYF
abundance: -; v_gene: TRBV20-1; d_gene: TRBD2; j_gene: TRBJ2-1; CDR3nt: TGCAGTGCTAGAGTCGGGACTAGCGGGGGGGCAACCTTCAGGAGTGAGCAGTTCTTC; CDR3aa: CSARVGTSGGATFRSEQFF
abundance: -; v_gene: TRBV5-6; d_gene: -; j_gene: TRBJ2-1; CDR3nt: TGTGCCAGCAGCTTGGGGATAGGACCATTCGATGAGCAGTTCTTC; CDR3aa: CASSLGIGPFDEQFF
abundance: -; v_gene: TRBV5-1; d_gene: -; j_gene: TRBJ1-5; CDR3nt: TGCGCCAGCAGCTTGAGCGGACGGACTCAGCCCCAGCATTTT; CDR3aa: CASSLSGRTQPQHF
abundance: many; v_gene: TRBV6-1; d_gene: TRBD2; j_gene: TRBJ2-5; CDR3nt: TGTGCCAGCAGTTCCCCGCGACTAGCGGGGGTTGAGACCCAGTACTTC; CDR3aa: CASSSPRLAGVETQYF
abundance: few; v_gene: TRBV3-1; d_gene: -; j_gene: TRBJ2-2; CDR3nt: TGTGCCAGCAGCCAAGACCGGTACACCGGGGAGCTGTTTTTT; CDR3aa: CASSQDRYTGELFF
abundance: -; v_gene: TRBV28; d_gene: TRBD1; j_gene: TRBJ1-5; CDR3nt: TGTGCCAGCAGTTTCGTAACAGGGGGCTATCAGCCCCAGCATTTT; CDR3aa: CASSFVTGGYQPQHF
abundance: many; v_gene: TRBV3-1; d_gene: -; j_gene: TRBJ1-1; CDR3nt: TGTGCCAGCAGCCGCCTTAAGAGGGTGAACACTGAAGCTTTCTTT; CDR3aa: CASSRLKRVNTEAFF
abundance: many; v_gene: TRBV28; d_gene: TRBD1; j_gene: TRBJ1-2; CDR3nt: TGTGCCAGCAGTAGTGGACAGGGGGCGTTTTACGACTATGGCTACACCTTC; CDR3aa: CASSSGQGAFYDYGYTF
abundance: -; v_gene: TRBV2; d_gene: TRBD1; j_gene: TRBJ2-2; CDR3nt: TGTGCCAGCAGTGGAAATAGGGACAGGGGGCCGGTCGGGGAGCTGTTTTTT; CDR3aa: CASSGNRDRGPVGELFF
abundance: many; v_gene: TRBV3-1; d_gene: TRBD2; j_gene: TRBJ2-3; CDR3nt: TGTGCCAGCAGCCAAGCCCAGCGGGGGGATCCAGATACGCAGTATTTT; CDR3aa: CASSQAQRGDPDTQYF
abundance: many; v_gene: TRBV20-1; d_gene: -; j_gene: TRBJ2-1; CDR3nt: TGCAGTGCCCCGGTGTGGGCAGCTGGGGATGAGCAGTTCTTC; CDR3aa: CSAPVWAAGDEQFF